This T cell receptor beta chain was sequenced for a study of OX40 agonist ivuxolimab in advanced cancers. TCRdb's table, derived via immunoSEQ multiplex PCR, lists solely in-frame clones and lacks some. The repertoire has about 78,000 clones, approximately 84% of them found once; the top ten carry approximately 2%. Blood specimens came from baseline, cycle 4 day 1, and cycle 7 day 1. Sample: CD4+ or CD8+ T cells sorted from blood, taken in a trial of the OX40 agonist ivuxolimab. The sequence derives from an adult with an advanced solid tumor such as melanoma, head and neck, liver or kidney cancer.

Written as DNA, the CDR3 is TGTGCCAGCAGCAACCCAGTTTCCTCACCCCTCCACTTT. Residues: CASSNPVSSPLHF. The V and J genes are TRBV11-2 and TRBJ1-6; no clear D gene. Looked up from germline, CDR1 is SGHAT and CDR2 is FQNNGV. The CDR3 has 13 residues. V lost 5 bases and J lost 10, with 12 bases in between.